The 26 T cell receptor beta chains below all came from one sample that was sequenced in a study of blood T cell repertoires in COVID-19. TCRdb's copy holds only in-frame clones and misses some; the assay was immunoSEQ multiplex PCR. The data show roughly 80,000 clones, roughly 82% seen once. The sample taken for sequencing was peripheral blood. The receptors were gathered from an elderly man with acute or convalescent COVID-19.

This chain joins TRBV4-2 and TRBJ1-4, with D tentatively TRBD1 (5 bases). Germline assignment: CDR1 LGHNA and CDR2 YNFKEQ. The CDR3 sequence is 18 residues long. Trimming stripped 3 bases from V and 8 bases from J, with 25 bases between. CDR3 sequence (DNA): TGTGCCAGCAGCCAGCTCCTATCTGGGGGGTCGGCTCCCGAAAAACTGTTTTTT. Its protein is CASSQLLSGGSAPEKLFF.

The table lists this clone with a count of one. This chain joins TRBV5-8 and TRBJ2-3; 8 nucleotides match TRBD2. V was pared by 0 bases and J by 3 bases, with 9 bases of the junction left unmatched. CDR3 length: 17 amino acids. Germline V gives CDR1 SGHTS, CDR2 YDEGEE. The CDR3 is CASSLAFLSGGTDTQYF. The CDR3 nucleotides are TGTGCCAGCAGCTTGGCCTTTTTAAGCGGGGGAACAGATACGCAGTATTTT.

The CDR3 protein is CASSLEGRLQETQYF. For the CDR3, the DNA is TGCGCCAGCAGCTTGGAGGGGCGGCTGCAAGAGACCCAGTACTTC. The chain uses TRBV5-1 and TRBJ2-5; possible D gene TRBD1, 5 bases. This CDR3 comprises 15 residues. Trimming pared 0 bases from V and 2 bases from J, leaving 11 bases between. Per germline, CDR1 SGHRS and CDR2 YFSETQ.

The V and J genes are TRBV18 and TRBJ1-1, with TRBD1 matching 8 bases. V dropped 4 bases and J dropped 1; count of bases not matched to a gene: 5. The CDR3 spans 15 residues. Germline V lookup: CDR1 KGHSH, CDR2 LQKENI. The CDR3 loop reads CASSLGQGGNTEAFF. As DNA, the CDR3 is TGTGCCAGCTCACTTGGACAGGGAGGGAACACTGAAGCTTTCTTT.

This clone was seen a single time. The CDR3 nucleotides are TGCAGCGTGACCGGGACAGGGGAAGGAGAGACCCAGTACTTC. The encoded protein is CSVTGTGEGETQYF. V usage is TRBV29-1 and J usage is TRBJ2-5; TRBD1 agrees at 10 bases. Trimming cost V 6 bases and J 4 bases; bases outside gene matches: 8. Germline V gene lookup returns CDR1 SQVTM and CDR2 ANQGSEA. The length of the CDR3 is 14 residues.

This clone occurred a few times. This CDR3 is also generated by other DNA sequences in the sample. This sequence joins TRBV9 and TRBJ1-1; D remains ambiguous. Germline V lookup: CDR1 SGDLS, CDR2 YYNGEE. The germline V and J ends were trimmed by 4 bases and 1 base, with 8 bases remaining between them. There are 13 residues in the CDR3. The DNA for the CDR3 is TGTGCCAGCAGCCTTACAGCGAACACTGAAGCTTTCTTT. Protein product: CASSLTANTEAFF.

The CDR3 nucleotides are TGCAGCGTGGGGGACACCTTTAACTATGGCTACACCTTC. It translates to CSVGDTFNYGYTF. The chain employs TRBV29-1 and TRBJ1-2; D is perhaps TRBD1 (6 bases). CDR1 and CDR2 (germline): SQVTM, ANQGSEA. V was trimmed by 6 bases and J by 1 base, leaving 12 bases between them. The CDR3 sequence is 13 residues long.

J is TRBJ1-2 and V is TRBV29-1; no definite D call. Germline values: CDR1 SQVTM, CDR2 ANQGSEA. The CDR3 loop spans 10 amino acids. CDR3 sequence (DNA): TGCGGAACGGGAGACTATGGCTACACCTTC. It is translated as CGTGDYGYTF.

The gene calls are TRBV27 and TRBJ2-5; 7 bases are a match to TRBD2. In germline, CDR1 is MNHEY, CDR2 SMNVEV (reference sequence). This CDR3 spans 13 amino acids. V gave up 1 base and J gave up 4 bases; unmatched junction bases: 0. The CDR3 DNA follows: TGTGCCAGCAGTTTATTAGCGGGAGAGACCCAGTACTTC. It translates to CASSLLAGETQYF.

This chain's CDR3 is CATSRAEPGGKSAEAFF. The CDR3 nucleotides read TGTGCCACCAGCAGAGCCGAACCGGGGGGTAAAAGTGCTGAAGCTTTCTTT. The chain couples TRBV15 to TRBJ1-1; D may be TRBD1 (5 bases). This CDR3 spans 17 amino acids. V gave up 1 base and J gave up 6 bases, with 21 bases separating them. The germline V gene has CDR1 LNHNV and CDR2 YYDKDF (reference sequence).

The J gene is TRBJ2-2, the V gene TRBV6-4; 8 nucleotides match TRBD1. The CDR3 runs 13 residues. V dropped 6 bases and J dropped 7; count of bases not matched to a gene: 4. Per the germline V gene, CDR1 is MRHNA and CDR2 is SNTAGT. The chain's CDR3 is CASRTGEGGELFF. The CDR3 DNA is TGTGCCAGCAGGACAGGGGAAGGCGGGGAGCTGTTTTTT.

The chain couples TRBV6-5 to TRBJ1-5; possible D gene TRBD1, 5 bases. Trimming shortened V by 7 bases and J by 4 bases, and 11 bases separated the two germline ends. CDR3 length equals 13 residues. The germline V gene has CDR1 MNHEY and CDR2 SVGAGI. In DNA, the CDR3 is TGTGCCAGCAAAGGGGAGGGGAATCAGCCCCAGCATTTT. Translating gives CASKGEGNQPQHF.

The chain has TRBV28 and TRBJ1-5, with D possibly being TRBD1 (6 bases). The CDR3 is 13 amino acids. Germline-derived CDR1 and CDR2 are MDHEN and SYDVKM. Trimming cost V 6 bases and J 3 bases, with 9 bases left between them. In DNA, the CDR3 is TGTGCCAGCAGGACAGGACCCAATCAGCCCCAGCATTTT. Its protein product is CASRTGPNQPQHF. Together with reference TRBV28 and TRBJ1-5, the CDR3 gives the full variable domain: DVKVTQSSRYLVKRTGEKVFLECVQDMDHENMFWYRQDPGLGLRLIYFSYDVKMKEKGDIPEGYSVSREKKERFSLILESASTNQTSMYLCASRTGPNQPQHFGDGTRLSIL.

This chain links TRBV7-2 with TRBJ2-5; TRBD1 is a possible D gene (6 bases). CDR3 size: 15 residues. Germline assignment: CDR1 SGHTA and CDR2 FQGNSA. Between the trimmed V and J ends, which lost 8 bases and 5 bases, there was a span of 21 bases. CDR3 sequence reads: CASGRQAGAGETQYF. Here the CDR3 DNA reads TGTGCCAGCGGCCGGCAAGCAGGGGCGGGTGAGACCCAGTACTTC.

This chain connects TRBV5-8 to TRBJ1-5; D gene uncertain. CDR3 length: 17 amino acids. Trimming shortened V by 4 bases and J by 0 bases, and 17 bases separated the two germline ends. The germline V gene encodes CDR1 SGHTS and CDR2 YDEGEE. The CDR3 is CASSQKPTPYSNQPQHF. The CDR3 DNA reads TGTGCCAGCAGCCAAAAACCGACACCCTATAGCAATCAGCCCCAGCATTTT.

This clone was seen a few times. The rearrangement links TRBV19 to TRBJ1-5, with 8 bases aligning to TRBD1. The CDR3 is 15 residues long. Germline V lookup: CDR1 LNHDA, CDR2 SQIVND (reference sequence). J gave up 5 bases and V 0 bases, and 3 bases lay outside the gene matches. DNA of the CDR3: TGTGCCAGTAGTATAGAAGGACAGGGTGATCAGCCCCAGCATTTT. Translated: CASSIEGQGDQPQHF. Based on the CDR3 plus reference TRBV19 and TRBJ1-5, the full variable domain is DGGITQSPKYLFRKEGQNVTLSCEQNLNHDAMYWYRQDPGQGLRLIYYSQIVNDFQKGDIAEGYSVSREKKESFPLTVTSAQKNPTAFYLCASSIEGQGDQPQHFGDGTRLSIL.

The J gene is TRBJ1-1, the V gene TRBV5-1, with D uncertain. Germline values: CDR1 SGHRS, CDR2 YFSETQ. The V gene lost 7 bases and the J gene lost 1 base, with 17 bases spanning the gap. This CDR3 region has 15 residues. CDR3 nucleotide sequence: TGCGCCAGCGCCTCGGGTAGTAAGGAGAACACTGAAGCTTTCTTT. It codes for CASASGSKENTEAFF.

This chain connects TRBV2 to TRBJ1-2; D is perhaps TRBD1 (5 bases). There are 15 residues in the CDR3. The V gene's germline CDR1 is SNHLY and CDR2 FYNNEI. V was trimmed by 1 base and J by 2 bases, leaving 11 bases between them. CDR3 in DNA: TGTGCCAGCAGTGAAGGGCAGGGTGGGAACTATGGCTACACCTTC. It codes for CASSEGQGGNYGYTF.

The V call is TRBV27, the J call TRBJ1-4, with 9 bases aligning to TRBD1. V shed 2 bases, J shed 5 bases, and the junction held 3 bases outside the gene matches. Germline V CDR1 and CDR2: MNHEY, SMNVEV (reference sequence). The CDR3 has 15 amino acids. The CDR3, as DNA: TGTGCCAGCAGTTTAGGGACAGGGTGGAATGAAAAACTGTTTTTT. Protein: CASSLGTGWNEKLFF.

The chain carries TRBV6-1 and TRBJ2-5; a weak D match, TRBD2 (7 bases). Per the germline V gene, CDR1 is MNHNS and CDR2 is SASEGT. The CDR3 is made up of 16 amino acids. V gave up 4 bases and J gave up 2 bases, with 17 bases separating them. The CDR3 DNA sequence: TGTGCCAGCAGTGGGGAAGGGGGGGCGAGGCAAGAGACCCAGTACTTC. Amino acids: CASSGEGGARQETQYF.

The V call is TRBV7-9, the J call TRBJ2-2, with 11 bases matching TRBD1. Germline loops: CDR1 SEHNR, CDR2 FQNEAQ (reference sequence). There are 16 residues in the CDR3. Trimming at V came to 5 bases and at J to 3 bases, leaving 5 bases not matched to a gene. CDR3 residues: CASSRQGQGDTGELFF. CDR3 coding DNA: TGTGCCAGCAGCCGACAGGGACAGGGGGACACCGGGGAGCTGTTTTTT.

This chain links TRBV7-9 with TRBJ2-7; D perhaps matches TRBD1 (6 bases). The ends were cut back, 5 bases at V and 3 bases at J, with 14 bases in the middle. In germline, CDR1 is SEHNR, CDR2 FQNEAQ (reference sequence). There are 14 residues in the CDR3. This CDR3 reads CASSQNDRNYEQYF. CDR3 coding DNA: TGTGCCAGCAGCCAAAATGACAGGAACTACGAGCAGTACTTC.

This clone was picked up a small number of times. V and J are TRBV19 and TRBJ1-2; no clear D gene. Germline assignment: CDR1 LNHDA and CDR2 SQIVND (reference sequence). This CDR3 spans 14 amino acids. Between the trimmed V and J ends, which lost 6 bases and 7 bases, there was a span of 18 bases. The CDR3 is CASSDWRANRGYTF. The CDR3 DNA reads as TGTGCCAGTAGCGACTGGAGAGCGAACCGTGGCTACACCTTC.

V usage is TRBV6-5 and J usage is TRBJ2-6; TRBD1 is a possible D gene (6 bases). The germline V and J ends were trimmed by 6 bases and 3 bases, with 12 bases remaining between them. This CDR3 contains 15 residues. The germline V gene encodes CDR1 MNHEY and CDR2 SVGAGI. CDR3 amino acids: CASRSTGFGANVLTF. CDR3 DNA sequence: TGTGCCAGCAGATCCACAGGGTTTGGGGCCAACGTCCTGACTTTC.

This clone was found once. The CDR3 DNA reads TGTGCCAGTAAAGGGACAGTGAGCTCCTATAATTCACCCCTCCACTTT. Residues: CASKGTVSSYNSPLHF. The chain combines TRBV19 with TRBJ1-6; 7 nucleotides align to TRBD1. This CDR3 has 16 amino acids. The trim removed 7 bases at V and 0 bases at J, leaving 6 bases unmatched. Germline CDR1 reads LNHDA; CDR2 reads SQIVND (reference sequence).

This rearrangement joins TRBV5-1 to TRBJ1-5; 8 positions agree with TRBD1. J gave up 6 bases and V 4 bases, and 6 bases lay outside the gene matches. This CDR3 contains 14 residues. Germline CDR1 is SGHRS and CDR2 is YFSETQ. CDR3 protein: CASSIQGGGQPQHF. CDR3 bases: TGCGCCAGCAGCATACAGGGGGGAGGTCAGCCCCAGCATTTT. Together with reference TRBV5-1 and TRBJ1-5, the CDR3 gives the full variable domain: KAGVTQTPRYLIKTRGQQVTLSCSPISGHRSVSWYQQTPGQGLQFLFEYFSETQRNKGNFPGRFSGRQFSNSRSEMNVSTLELGDSALYLCASSIQGGGQPQHFGDGTRLSIL.